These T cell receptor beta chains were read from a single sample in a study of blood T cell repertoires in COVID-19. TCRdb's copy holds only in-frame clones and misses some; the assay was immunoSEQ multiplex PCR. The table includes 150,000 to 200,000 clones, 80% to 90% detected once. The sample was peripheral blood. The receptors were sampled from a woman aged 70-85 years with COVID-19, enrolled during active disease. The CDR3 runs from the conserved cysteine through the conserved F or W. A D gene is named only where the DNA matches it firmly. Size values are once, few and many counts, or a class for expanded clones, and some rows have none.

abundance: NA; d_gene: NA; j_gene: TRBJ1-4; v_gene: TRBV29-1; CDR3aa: CSAGRAEKLFF; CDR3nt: TGCAGCGCTGGGCGGGCTGAAAAACTGTTTTTT
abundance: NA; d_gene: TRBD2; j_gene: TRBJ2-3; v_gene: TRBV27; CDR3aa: CASSLWRAGAVDTQYF; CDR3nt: TGTGCCAGCAGTTTATGGCGAGCGGGAGCCGTGGATACGCAGTATTTT
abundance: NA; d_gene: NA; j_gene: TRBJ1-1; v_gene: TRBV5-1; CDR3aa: CASSLAPTTNTEAFF; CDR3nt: TGCGCCAGCAGCTTGGCCCCGACAACGAACACTGAAGCTTTCTTT
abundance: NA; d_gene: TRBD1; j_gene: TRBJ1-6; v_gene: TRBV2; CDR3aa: CASSLDRGRSPLHF; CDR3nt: TGTGCCAGCAGTCTGGACAGGGGCAGGTCACCCCTCCACTTT
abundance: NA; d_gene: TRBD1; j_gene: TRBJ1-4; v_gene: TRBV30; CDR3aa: CAWSAGTGGSTNEKLFF; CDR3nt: TGTGCCTGGAGTGCGGGAACAGGGGGCTCTACTAATGAAAAACTGTTTTTT
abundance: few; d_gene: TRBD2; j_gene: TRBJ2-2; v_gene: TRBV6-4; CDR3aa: CASRPVRGGSTGELFF; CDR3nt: TGTGCCAGCAGGCCGGTGCGGGGGGGCAGCACCGGGGAGCTGTTTTTT
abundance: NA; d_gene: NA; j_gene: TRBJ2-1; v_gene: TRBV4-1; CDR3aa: CASSQDLPAGSYNEQFF; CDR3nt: TGCGCCAGCAGCCAAGATCTCCCGGCAGGCTCCTACAATGAGCAGTTCTTC
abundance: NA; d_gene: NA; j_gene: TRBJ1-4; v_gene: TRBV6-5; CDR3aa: CASSQTSEGGYVFF; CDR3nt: TGTGCCAGCAGTCAGACCTCTGAGGGAGGGTATGTGTTTTTT
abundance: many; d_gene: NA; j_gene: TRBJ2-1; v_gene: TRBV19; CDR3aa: CASSRSYNEQFF; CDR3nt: TGTGCCAGTAGTCGCAGCTACAATGAGCAGTTCTTC
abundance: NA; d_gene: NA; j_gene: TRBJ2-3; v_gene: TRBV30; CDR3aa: CAWSVSRTDTQYF; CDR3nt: TGTGCCTGGAGTGTGTCGAGGACAGATACGCAGTATTTT
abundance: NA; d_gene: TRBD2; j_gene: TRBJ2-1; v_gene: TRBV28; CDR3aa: CASSFLAGDYNEQFF; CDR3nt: TGTGCCAGCAGTTTCCTAGCGGGGGATTACAATGAGCAGTTCTTC
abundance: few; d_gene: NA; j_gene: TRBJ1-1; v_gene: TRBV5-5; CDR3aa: CASSLDGAAMRTEAFF; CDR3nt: TGTGCCAGCAGCTTGGATGGGGCGGCCATGAGGACTGAAGCTTTCTTT
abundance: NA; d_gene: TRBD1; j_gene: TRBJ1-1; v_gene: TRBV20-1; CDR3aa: CSRQGTEAFF; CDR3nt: TGCAGCCGACAGGGGACTGAAGCTTTCTTT
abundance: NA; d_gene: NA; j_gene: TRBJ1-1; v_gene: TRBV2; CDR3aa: CADGGNTEAFF; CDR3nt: TGTGCCGACGGGGGGAACACTGAAGCTTTCTTT
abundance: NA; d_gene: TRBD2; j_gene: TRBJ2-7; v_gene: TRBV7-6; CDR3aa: CASSGAGGRSEQYF; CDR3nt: TGTGCCAGCAGCGGAGCGGGGGGCCGGTCCGAGCAGTACTTC
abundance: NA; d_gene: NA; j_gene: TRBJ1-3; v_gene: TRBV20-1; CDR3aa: CSAGGGNTIYF; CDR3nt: TGCAGTGCCGGCGGCGGAAACACCATATATTTT
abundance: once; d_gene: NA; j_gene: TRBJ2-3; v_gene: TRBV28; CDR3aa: CASSSYTDTQYF; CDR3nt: TGTGCCAGCAGCTCTTACACAGATACGCAGTATTTT
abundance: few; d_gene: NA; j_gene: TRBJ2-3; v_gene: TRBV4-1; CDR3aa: CASSQDRSGDTQYF; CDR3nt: TGCGCCAGCAGCCAAGATAGGAGCGGAGATACGCAGTATTTT
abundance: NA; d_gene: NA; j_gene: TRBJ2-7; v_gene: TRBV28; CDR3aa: CASSLPLSGAKGQYF; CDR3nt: TGTGCCAGCAGTTTGCCCCTTTCGGGAGCCAAAGGGCAGTACTTC
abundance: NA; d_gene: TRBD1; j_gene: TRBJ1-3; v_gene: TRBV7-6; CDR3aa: CASSLQGQGDSGNTIYF; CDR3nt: TGTGCCAGCAGCTTACAAGGACAGGGCGACTCTGGAAACACCATATATTTT
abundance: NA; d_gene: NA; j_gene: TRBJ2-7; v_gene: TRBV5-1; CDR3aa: CASSLRQPFYEQYF; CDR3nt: TGCGCCAGCAGCTTAAGACAGCCATTCTACGAGCAGTACTTC
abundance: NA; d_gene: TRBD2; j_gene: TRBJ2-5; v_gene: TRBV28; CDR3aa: CASSLAGGEETQYF; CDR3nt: TGTGCCAGCAGCCTGGCGGGGGGGGAAGAGACCCAGTACTTC
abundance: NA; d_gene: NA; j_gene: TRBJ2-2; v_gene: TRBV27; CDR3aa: CASSLREPTGRSGELFF; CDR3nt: TGTGCCAGCAGTCTAAGGGAGCCGACAGGGAGGTCCGGGGAGCTGTTTTTT
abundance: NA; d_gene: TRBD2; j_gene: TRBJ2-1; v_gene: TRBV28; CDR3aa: CASGGTSGMDEQFF; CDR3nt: TGTGCCAGCGGGGGGACTAGCGGGATGGATGAGCAGTTCTTC
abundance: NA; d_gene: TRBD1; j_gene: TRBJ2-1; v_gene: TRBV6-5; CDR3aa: CASSSNPGQGNNEQFF; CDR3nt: TGTGCCAGCAGTTCAAATCCGGGACAGGGGAACAATGAGCAGTTCTTC
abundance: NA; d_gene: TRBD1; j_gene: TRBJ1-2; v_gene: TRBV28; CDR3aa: CASSSTGASNYGYTF; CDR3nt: TGTGCCAGCAGTTCAACAGGGGCATCCAACTATGGCTACACCTTC
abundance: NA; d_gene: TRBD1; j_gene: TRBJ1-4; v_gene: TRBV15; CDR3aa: CATSLGQVASNEKLFF; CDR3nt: TGTGCCACCAGCCTCGGACAGGTGGCCTCTAATGAAAAACTGTTTTTT
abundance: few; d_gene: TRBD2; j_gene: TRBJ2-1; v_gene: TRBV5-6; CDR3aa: CASSPTSGRAPEQFF; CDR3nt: TGTGCCAGCAGCCCCACTAGCGGGAGGGCCCCTGAGCAGTTCTTC
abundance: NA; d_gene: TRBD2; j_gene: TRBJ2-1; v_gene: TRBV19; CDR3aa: CASQPIAGGFNEQFF; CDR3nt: TGTGCCAGTCAACCAATAGCGGGGGGATTCAATGAGCAGTTCTTC
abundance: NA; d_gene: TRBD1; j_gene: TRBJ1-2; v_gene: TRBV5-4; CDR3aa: CASSLQGGGYTF; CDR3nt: TGTGCCAGCAGCTTACAGGGGGGTGGCTACACCTTC
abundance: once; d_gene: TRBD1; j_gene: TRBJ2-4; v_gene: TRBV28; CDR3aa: CASRADRGMIAKNIQYF; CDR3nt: TGTGCCAGCAGGGCTGACAGGGGAATGATAGCCAAAAACATTCAGTACTTC
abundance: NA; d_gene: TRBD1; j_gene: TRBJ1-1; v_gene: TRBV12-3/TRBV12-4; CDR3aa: CASRGTGNTEAFF; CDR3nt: TGTGCCAGCAGGGGGACAGGGAACACTGAAGCTTTCTTT
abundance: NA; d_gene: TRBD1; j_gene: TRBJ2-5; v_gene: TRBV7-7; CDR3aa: CASSSSGRGRQETQYF; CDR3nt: TGTGCCAGCAGCTCTTCGGGAAGGGGGCGGCAAGAGACCCAGTACTTC
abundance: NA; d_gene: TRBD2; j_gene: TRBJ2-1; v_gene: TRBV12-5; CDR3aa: CASGPSGRKQFF; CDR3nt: TGTGCTAGTGGCCCGAGCGGGAGGAAGCAGTTCTTC
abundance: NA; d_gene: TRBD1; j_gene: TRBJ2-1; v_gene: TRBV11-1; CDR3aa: CASSGGGQGAGHEQFF; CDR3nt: TGTGCCAGCAGTGGGGGCGGACAGGGGGCCGGTCATGAGCAGTTCTTC
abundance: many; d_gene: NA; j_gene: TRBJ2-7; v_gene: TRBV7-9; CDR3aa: CASSLFGPEAYEQYF; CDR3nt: TGTGCCAGCAGCTTATTCGGCCCAGAGGCCTACGAGCAGTACTTC
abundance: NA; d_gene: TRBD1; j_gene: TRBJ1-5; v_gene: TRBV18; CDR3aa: CASSSGGEGPQHF; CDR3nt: TGTGCCAGCTCATCAGGGGGCGAGGGGCCCCAGCATTTT
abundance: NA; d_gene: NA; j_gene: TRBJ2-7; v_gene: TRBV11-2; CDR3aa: CASSLVIGYREEQYF; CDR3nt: TGTGCCAGCAGCTTAGTAATAGGTTATAGGGAGGAGCAGTACTTC
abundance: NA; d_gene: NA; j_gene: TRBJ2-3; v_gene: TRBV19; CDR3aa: CASGTGRASDTQYF; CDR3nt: TGTGCCAGTGGAACAGGGAGGGCCTCAGATACGCAGTATTTT
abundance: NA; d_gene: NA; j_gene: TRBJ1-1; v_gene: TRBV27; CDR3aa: CASSLTGRTEAFF; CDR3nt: TGTGCCAGCAGTTTGACAGGTCGCACTGAAGCTTTCTTT
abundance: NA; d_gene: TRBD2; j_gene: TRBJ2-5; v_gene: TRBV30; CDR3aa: CAWSVPAGGEETQYF; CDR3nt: TGTGCCTGGAGTGTCCCGGCGGGGGGAGAGGAGACCCAGTACTTC
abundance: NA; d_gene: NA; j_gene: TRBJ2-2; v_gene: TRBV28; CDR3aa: CASSTKRGYTGELFF; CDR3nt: TGTGCCAGCAGTACCAAACGGGGGTACACCGGGGAGCTGTTTTTT
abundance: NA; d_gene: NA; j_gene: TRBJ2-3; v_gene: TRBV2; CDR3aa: CASNVGLTDTQYF; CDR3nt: TGTGCCAGCAACGTGGGGCTAACAGATACGCAGTATTTT
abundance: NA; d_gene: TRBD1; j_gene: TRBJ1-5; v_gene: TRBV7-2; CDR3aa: CASSFSGTGHQPQHF; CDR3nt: TGTGCCAGCAGCTTCTCTGGGACAGGGCATCAGCCCCAGCATTTT
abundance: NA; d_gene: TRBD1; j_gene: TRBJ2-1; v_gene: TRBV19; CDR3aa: CASSIRGQGAIISYNEQFF; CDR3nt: TGTGCCAGTAGTATTCGTGGACAGGGGGCTATCATTTCCTACAATGAGCAGTTCTTC
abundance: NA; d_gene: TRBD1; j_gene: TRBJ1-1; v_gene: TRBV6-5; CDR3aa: CASSYSRQGLNTEAFF; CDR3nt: TGTGCCAGCAGTTACTCCAGACAGGGCTTAAACACTGAAGCTTTCTTT
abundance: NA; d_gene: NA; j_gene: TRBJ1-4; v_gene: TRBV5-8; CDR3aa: CATSPREKLFF; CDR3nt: TGTGCCACTTCTCCGAGGGAAAAACTGTTTTTT
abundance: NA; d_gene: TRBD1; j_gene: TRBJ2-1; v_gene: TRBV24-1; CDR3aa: CATSDQTLTGASYNEQFF; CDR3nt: TGTGCCACCAGTGATCAAACCTTGACAGGGGCCTCCTACAATGAGCAGTTCTTC